These 28 T cell receptor beta chains originate from one sample sequenced in a study of blood T cell repertoires in COVID-19. Assay: immunoSEQ multiplex PCR; the TCRdb copy retains only in-frame clones and omits some. The data show about 100,000 clones, with approximately 90% seen just once and roughly 6.6% held by the top ten. Sequencing was done on a sample of peripheral blood. The receptors here all came from a man in his forties or fifties with active or convalescent COVID-19.

This chain joins TRBV3-1 (or the pseudogene TRBV3-2) and TRBJ2-3; TRBD2 matches at 10 bases. CDR1 LGHDT and CDR2 YNNKEL come from the germline V gene (reference sequence). After removal of 3 bases from V and 6 bases from J, the junction contained 6 bases not matched to a gene. The CDR3 consists of 15 residues. The CDR3 DNA follows: TGTGCCAGCAGCCACGATAGCGGGAGGCGGGATACGCAGTATTTT. Its translation: CASSHDSGRRDTQYF.

The chain carries TRBV6-1 and TRBJ1-5; D not resolved. Trimming took 0 bases from V and 3 from J, leaving 9 bases between them. CDR1 and CDR2 (germline): MNHNS, SASEGT. The CDR3 contains 15 residues. The CDR3 loop is CASSEALSHNQPQHF. In nucleotides, the CDR3 is TGTGCCAGCAGTGAAGCGTTAAGCCACAATCAGCCCCAGCATTTT.

This chain joins TRBV9 and TRBJ1-1; TRBD1 matches 8 bases. The length of the CDR3 is 14 residues. V was pared by 4 bases and J by 10 bases, with 12 bases of the junction left unmatched. Germline V gene sequence: CDR1 SGDLS, CDR2 YYNGEE. CDR3 coding DNA: TGTGCCAGCAGCCCTAGTGCAGGGGGCTATGGAGCTTTCTTT. It codes for CASSPSAGGYGAFF.

V usage is TRBV4-1 and J usage is TRBJ2-5; weak D call: TRBD1 (5 bases). The CDR3 length is 15 residues. Germline V gene lookup returns CDR1 MGHRA and CDR2 YSYEKL. V was trimmed by 1 base and J by 2 bases, leaving 11 bases between them. CDR3 in amino acids: CASSQVTGPQETQYF. CDR3 nucleotide sequence: TGCGCCAGCAGCCAAGTTACAGGACCTCAAGAGACCCAGTACTTC.

This rearrangement joins TRBV6-1 to TRBJ1-1; D call uncertain. This CDR3 spans 13 amino acids. V was cut by 8 bases and J by 4 bases, with 14 bases left in between. Germline V gives CDR1 MNHNS, CDR2 SASEGT. CDR3 in amino acids: CASFTPGITEAFF. The CDR3 DNA reads as TGTGCCAGCTTTACCCCGGGGATCACTGAAGCTTTCTTT.

The CDR3, as DNA: TGTGCCAGCAGAGTAACGGGACAAGTTAGTAATGAAAAACTGTTTTTT. It yields the protein CASRVTGQVSNEKLFF. This sequence joins TRBV11-2 and TRBJ1-4; D might be TRBD1 (6 bases). Per the germline V gene, CDR1 is SGHAT and CDR2 is FQNNGV. The V gene lost 6 bases and the J gene lost 4 bases, with 18 bases spanning the gap. The CDR3 runs to 16 residues.

The chain links TRBV28 to TRBJ2-5; 11 nucleotides line up with TRBD2. V gave up 6 bases and J gave up 14 bases; unmatched junction bases: 8. CDR1 and CDR2 from the germline V gene are MDHEN and SYDVKM. The CDR3 is 12 residues long. CDR3 amino acids: CASSRVLAGDYF. In DNA, the CDR3 is TGTGCCAGCAGCCGCGTACTAGCGGGAGACTACTTC.

V gene TRBV11-2 combines with J gene TRBJ2-3; TRBD2 matches 9 bases. This CDR3 spans 13 amino acids. Germline V lookup: CDR1 SGHAT, CDR2 FQNNGV. V lost 0 bases and J lost 10; bases outside the gene matches: 2. The CDR3 loop is CASSLEGGRAQYF. The CDR3 coding sequence is TGTGCCAGCAGCTTAGAAGGCGGGAGGGCGCAGTATTTT.

The gene calls are TRBV10-3 and TRBJ2-7; 9 bases line up with TRBD1. V lost 4 bases, J lost 5 bases, and 3 bases stayed unmatched. CDR3 length equals 13 residues. Germline CDR1 reads ENHRY; CDR2 reads SYGVKD. CDR3 DNA sequence: TGTGCCATCAGTGGTGACAGGGGGAACGAGCAGTACTTC. The encoded protein is CAISGDRGNEQYF.

DNA of the CDR3: TGTGCCAGCAGCTGGGACAGGGGGCGCCATGAGCAGTTCTTC. This gives the protein CASSWDRGRHEQFF. The V and J genes are TRBV5-4 and TRBJ2-1; 12 bases are a match to TRBD1. The CDR3 runs 14 residues. CDR1 is SGHNT and CDR2 is YYREEE in the germline V gene (reference sequence). The J segment lost 8 bases and the V segment lost 3 bases, leaving 3 bases of the junction unmatched.

The rearrangement links TRBV6-2 or TRBV6-3 to TRBJ2-1; weak D call: TRBD2 (6 bases). Per germline, CDR1 MNHEY and CDR2 SVGEGT. The ends were cut back, 0 bases at V and 7 bases at J, with 13 bases in the middle. The CDR3 runs to 15 residues. CDR3 nucleotide sequence: TGTGCCAGCAGTTACTCGTTGTTAGCGGCTAATGAGCAGTTCTTC. Its protein product is CASSYSLLAANEQFF.

The chain recombines TRBV28 with TRBJ1-2; no definite D call. With 3 bases removed from V and 4 bases from J, the gap between germline ends came to 12 bases. This CDR3 comprises 14 residues. Germline V gene sequence: CDR1 MDHEN, CDR2 SYDVKM. The CDR3 nucleotides are TGTGCCAGCAGTTTTGTGGTGTACGGCTATGGCTACACCTTC. Translation gives CASSFVVYGYGYTF.

This clone has a single count. The chain carries TRBV4-2 and TRBJ2-3; 15 bases align to TRBD2. Trimming removed 4 bases from V and 7 bases from J; junction bases left unmatched: 9. The CDR3 covers 17 residues. Germline-derived CDR1 and CDR2 are LGHNA and YNFKEQ. The CDR3: CASSLEGTSGRLNTQYF. For the CDR3, the DNA is TGTGCCAGCAGCCTGGAAGGGACTAGCGGGAGGTTAAATACGCAGTATTTT.

J is TRBJ2-5 and V is TRBV24-1; 7 bases match TRBD2. The CDR3 is 15 residues long. V gave up 7 bases and J gave up 5 bases; unmatched junction bases: 12. The germline V gene encodes CDR1 KGHDR and CDR2 SFDVKD. In DNA, the CDR3 is TGTGCCACCAGCCTGGGGGGGGGTGACGGGGAGACCCAGTACTTC. This translates into CATSLGGGDGETQYF.

V and J are TRBV6-2 or TRBV6-3 and TRBJ2-1, with TRBD2 matching 13 bases. The length of the CDR3 is 18 residues. The V segment lost 5 bases and the J segment 0 bases; nucleotides outside the gene matches: 7. The germline V gene encodes CDR1 MNHEY and CDR2 SVGEGT. The CDR3 loop is CASSPGLAGSRSYNEQFF. The CDR3 DNA reads as TGTGCCAGCAGTCCGGGACTAGCGGGATCTCGCTCCTACAATGAGCAGTTCTTC.

This chain uses TRBV5-1 with TRBJ2-7; D possibly corresponds to TRBD2 (5 bases). There are 13 residues in the CDR3. The germline V gene encodes CDR1 SGHRS and CDR2 YFSETQ. Trimming took off 4 bases at V and 0 bases at J, with 8 bases between the two ends. The CDR3 region has the DNA TGCGCCAGCAGCGATGAGGGCTCCTACGAGCAGTACTTC. It translates to CASSDEGSYEQYF.

The chain uses TRBV28 and TRBJ1-4; no reliable D call. Germline V CDR1 and CDR2: MDHEN, SYDVKM. V was shortened by 6 bases and J by 2 bases, with 19 bases between the two germline ends. The length of the CDR3 is 17 residues. CDR3 protein: CASSESGSLRTNEKLFF. CDR3 DNA sequence: TGTGCCAGCAGCGAGTCGGGGTCGCTGAGGACTAATGAAAAACTGTTTTTT.

The gene calls are TRBV30 and TRBJ1-1; D might be TRBD1 (6 bases). V was trimmed by 5 bases and J by 3 bases, leaving 16 bases between them. Per the germline V gene, CDR1 is GTSNPN and CDR2 is SVGIG (reference sequence). The CDR3 is 14 residues long. CDR3 loop: CAWQRGRGYTEAFF. In DNA, the CDR3 is TGTGCCTGGCAAAGAGGCAGGGGTTACACTGAAGCTTTCTTT.

This chain joins TRBV11-3 and TRBJ2-7, with 10 bases identical to TRBD1. This CDR3 spans 14 amino acids. With V trimmed by 5 bases and J by 3 bases, 4 bases remained unmatched. Germline V CDR1 and CDR2: SGHNT, YENEEA. This CDR3 is CASSPGTGDYEQYF. In DNA, the CDR3 is TGTGCCAGCAGCCCGGGGACAGGGGACTACGAGCAGTACTTC.

The chain carries TRBV15 and TRBJ1-2, with 9 bases fitting TRBD1. CDR3 length equals 15 residues. Germline lookup yields CDR1 LNHNV and CDR2 YYDKDF (reference sequence). V was clipped by 0 bases and J by 4 bases; unmatched bases: 3. DNA for the CDR3: TGTGCCACCAGCAGAGAGGGACAGGGACGCTATGGCTACACCTTC. Residues: CATSREGQGRYGYTF.

The V gene is TRBV3-1 (or the pseudogene TRBV3-2), the J gene TRBJ2-3; TRBD1 agrees at 9 bases. The CDR3 totals 16 residues. The J segment lost 2 bases and the V segment lost 4 bases, leaving 7 bases of the junction unmatched. The V gene's germline CDR1 is LGHDT and CDR2 YNNKEL (reference sequence). The CDR3 DNA is TGTGCCAGCAGCCCCTGGACAGGGGAAAACACAGATACGCAGTATTTT. Translated: CASSPWTGENTDTQYF.

V is TRBV4-1 and J is TRBJ2-2, with 7 nucleotides matching TRBD2. The germline CDR1 and CDR2 sequences are MGHRA and YSYEKL. The CDR3 extends over 15 amino acids. J gave up 4 bases and V 4 bases, and 6 bases lay outside the gene matches. Written as DNA, the CDR3 is TGCGCCAGCAGCCCGAGGGAGGGGACCACCGGGGAGCTGTTTTTT. Translated: CASSPREGTTGELFF.

This chain links TRBV27 with TRBJ2-1; perhaps TRBD2 as D (6 bases). The CDR3 has 15 amino acids. Germline values: CDR1 MNHEY, CDR2 SMNVEV (reference sequence). Between the trimmed V and J ends, which lost 7 bases and 0 bases, there was a span of 13 bases. CDR3 sequence reads: CASIIGGVSYNEQFF. The CDR3, as DNA: TGTGCCAGCATCATCGGCGGGGTCTCCTACAATGAGCAGTTCTTC.

This rearrangement joins TRBV4-3 to TRBJ1-1, with 8 bases aligning to TRBD1. V lost 2 bases and J lost 5; bases outside the gene matches: 7. Germline loops: CDR1 LGHNA, CDR2 YSLEER. The CDR3 length is 15 residues. The DNA for the CDR3 is TGCGCCAGCAGCCAATCTTTGACAGGGGTTACTGAAGCTTTCTTT. Translated, it gives CASSQSLTGVTEAFF.

The chain employs TRBV18 and TRBJ1-1, with TRBD1 matching 8 bases. CDR3 length: 16 residues. CDR1 and CDR2 from the germline V gene are KGHSH and LQKENI. J lost 1 base, V lost 3 bases, and 7 bases had no gene match. DNA for the CDR3: TGTGCCAGCTCACCCAAGACAGGGGCAGGGAACACTGAAGCTTTCTTT. This codes for CASSPKTGAGNTEAFF.

This chain connects TRBV6-2 or TRBV6-3 to TRBJ1-3; perhaps TRBD1 as D (5 bases). The CDR3 consists of 14 residues. V lost 4 bases and J lost 4, with 11 bases in between. In germline, CDR1 is MNHEY, CDR2 SVGEGT. For the CDR3, the DNA is TGTGCCAGCAGTTCCTGGACAAGAGGAAACACCATATATTTT. It translates to CASSSWTRGNTIYF.

The chain is built from TRBV27 and TRBJ2-3, with D hard to call. CDR1 is MNHEY and CDR2 is SMNVEV in the germline V gene (reference sequence). The CDR3 loop spans 14 amino acids. The V end was cut by 0 bases, the J end by 4 bases, with 8 bases between. CDR3 nucleotides: TGTGCCAGCAGTTTATCGCGACATCCAGATACGCAGTATTTT. This gives the protein CASSLSRHPDTQYF.

The chain employs TRBV19 and TRBJ2-3; possible D gene TRBD1, 6 bases. Trimming pared 6 bases from V and 4 bases from J, leaving 17 bases between. CDR3 length: 15 amino acids. Germline loops: CDR1 LNHDA, CDR2 SQIVND (reference sequence). In DNA form, the CDR3 reads TGTGCCAGTAGAGAACAGGGTTTCTGGGCAGATACGCAGTATTTT. Translated: CASREQGFWADTQYF.